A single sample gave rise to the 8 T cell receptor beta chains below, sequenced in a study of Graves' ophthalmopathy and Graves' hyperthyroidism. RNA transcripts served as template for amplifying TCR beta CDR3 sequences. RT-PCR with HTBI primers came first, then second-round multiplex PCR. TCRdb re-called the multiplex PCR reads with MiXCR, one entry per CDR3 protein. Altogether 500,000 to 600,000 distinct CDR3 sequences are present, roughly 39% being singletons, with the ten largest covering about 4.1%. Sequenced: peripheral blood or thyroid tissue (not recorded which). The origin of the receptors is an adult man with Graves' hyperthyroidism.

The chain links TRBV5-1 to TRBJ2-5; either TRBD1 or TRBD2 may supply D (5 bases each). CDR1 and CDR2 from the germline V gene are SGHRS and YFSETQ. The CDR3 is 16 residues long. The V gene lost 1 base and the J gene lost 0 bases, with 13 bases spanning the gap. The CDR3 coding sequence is TGCGCCAGCAGCTTGTCATCGGGACGCCACCAAGAGACCCAGTACTTC. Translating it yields CASSLSSGRHQETQYF.

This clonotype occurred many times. In DNA, the CDR3 is TGTGCCAGCAGCTTAGCTAAGTCCCTAGGCGGGACCTCCTACGAGCAGTACTTC. Translation: CASSLAKSLGGTSYEQYF. The V gene is TRBV7-2, the J gene TRBJ2-7; a weak D match, TRBD2 (6 bases). Trimming stripped 0 bases from V and 0 bases from J, with 18 bases between. The CDR3 totals 18 residues. Germline-derived CDR1 and CDR2 are SGHTA and FQGNSA.

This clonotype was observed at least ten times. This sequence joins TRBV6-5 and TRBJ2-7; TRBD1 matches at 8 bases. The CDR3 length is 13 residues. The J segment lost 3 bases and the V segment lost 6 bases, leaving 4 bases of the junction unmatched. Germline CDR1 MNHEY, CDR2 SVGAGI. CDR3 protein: CASRRTGSYEQYF. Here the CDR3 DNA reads TGTGCCAGCAGGAGGACAGGGAGCTACGAGCAGTACTTC.

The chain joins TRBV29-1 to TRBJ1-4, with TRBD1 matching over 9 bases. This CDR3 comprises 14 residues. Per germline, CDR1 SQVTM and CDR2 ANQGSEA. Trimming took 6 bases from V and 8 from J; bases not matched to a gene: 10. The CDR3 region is CSVMDRGPDEKLFF. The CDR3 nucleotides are TGCAGCGTGATGGACAGGGGACCAGACGAAAAACTGTTTTTT.

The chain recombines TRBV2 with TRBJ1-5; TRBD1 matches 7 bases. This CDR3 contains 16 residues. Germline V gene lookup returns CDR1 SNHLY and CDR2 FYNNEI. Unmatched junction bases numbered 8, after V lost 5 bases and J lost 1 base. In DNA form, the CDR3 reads TGTGCCAGCAGTTTCGACAGGGTTGGAAGCAATCAGCCCCAGCATTTT. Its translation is CASSFDRVGSNQPQHF.

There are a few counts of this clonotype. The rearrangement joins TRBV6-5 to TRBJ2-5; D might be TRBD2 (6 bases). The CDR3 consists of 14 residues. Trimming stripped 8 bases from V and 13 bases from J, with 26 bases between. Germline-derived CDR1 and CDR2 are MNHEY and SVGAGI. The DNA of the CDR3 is TGTGCCAGCGGGCCCGGAGGGGTGCAGGCCCTCCGGTACTTC. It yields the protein CASGPGGVQALRYF.

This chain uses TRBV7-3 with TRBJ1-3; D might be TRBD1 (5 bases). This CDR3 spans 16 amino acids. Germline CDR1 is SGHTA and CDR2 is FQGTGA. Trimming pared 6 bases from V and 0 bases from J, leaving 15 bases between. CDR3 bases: TGTGCCAGCAGAGGGAACAGGAGAAGCTCTGGAAACACCATATATTTT. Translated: CASRGNRRSSGNTIYF. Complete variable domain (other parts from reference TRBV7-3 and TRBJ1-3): GAGVSQTPSNKVTEKGKYVELRCDPISGHTALYWYRQSLGQGPEFLIYFQGTGAADDSGLPNDRFFAVRPEGSVSTLKIQRTERGDSAVYLCASRGNRRSSGNTIYFGEGSWLTVV.

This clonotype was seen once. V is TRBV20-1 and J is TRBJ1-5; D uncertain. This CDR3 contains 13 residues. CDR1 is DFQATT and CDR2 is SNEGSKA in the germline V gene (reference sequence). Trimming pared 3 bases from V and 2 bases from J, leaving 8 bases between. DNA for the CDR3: TGCAGTGCTAGGCAGGTCGGCAATCAGCCCCAGCATTTT. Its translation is CSARQVGNQPQHF.